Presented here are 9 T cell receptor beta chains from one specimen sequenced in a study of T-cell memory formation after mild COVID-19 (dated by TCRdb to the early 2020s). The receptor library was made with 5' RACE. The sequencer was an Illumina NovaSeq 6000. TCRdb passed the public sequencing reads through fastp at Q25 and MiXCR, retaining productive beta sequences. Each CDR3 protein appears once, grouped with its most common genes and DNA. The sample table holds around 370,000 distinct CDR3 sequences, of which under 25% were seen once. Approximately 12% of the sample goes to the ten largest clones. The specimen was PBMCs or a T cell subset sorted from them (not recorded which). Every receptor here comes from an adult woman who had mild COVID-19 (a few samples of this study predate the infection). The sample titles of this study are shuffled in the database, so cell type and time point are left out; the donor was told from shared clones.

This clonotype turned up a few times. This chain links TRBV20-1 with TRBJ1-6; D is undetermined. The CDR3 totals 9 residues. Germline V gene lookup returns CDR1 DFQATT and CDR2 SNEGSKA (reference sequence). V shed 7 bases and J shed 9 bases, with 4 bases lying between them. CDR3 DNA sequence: TGCAGTGTCGGTTCACCCCTCCACTTT. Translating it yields CSVGSPLHF.

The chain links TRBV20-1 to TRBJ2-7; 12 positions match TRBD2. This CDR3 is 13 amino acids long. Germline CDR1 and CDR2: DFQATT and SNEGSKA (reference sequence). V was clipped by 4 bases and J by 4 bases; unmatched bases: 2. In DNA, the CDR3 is TGCAGTGCTACCGGGACTAGCGGGTACGAGCAGTACTTC. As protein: CSATGTSGYEQYF.

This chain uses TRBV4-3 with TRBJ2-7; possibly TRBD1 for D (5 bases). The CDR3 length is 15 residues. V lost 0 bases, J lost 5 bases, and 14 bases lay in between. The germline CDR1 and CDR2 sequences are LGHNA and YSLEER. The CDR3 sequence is CASSQDLGVFNEQYF. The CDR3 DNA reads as TGCGCCAGCAGCCAAGATCTAGGGGTTTTCAACGAGCAGTACTTC.

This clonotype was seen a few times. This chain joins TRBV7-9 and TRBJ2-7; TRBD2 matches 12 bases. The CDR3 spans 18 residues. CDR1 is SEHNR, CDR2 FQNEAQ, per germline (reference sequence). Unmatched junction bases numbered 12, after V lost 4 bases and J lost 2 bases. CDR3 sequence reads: CASSSRTSGTMLAYEQYF. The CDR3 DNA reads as TGTGCCAGCAGCTCCCGGACTAGCGGGACCATGTTGGCCTACGAGCAGTACTTC.

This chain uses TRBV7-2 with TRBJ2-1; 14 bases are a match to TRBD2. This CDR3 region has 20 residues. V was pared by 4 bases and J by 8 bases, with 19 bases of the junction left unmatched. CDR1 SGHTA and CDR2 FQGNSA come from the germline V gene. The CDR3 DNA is TGTGCCAGCAGCTCCCGTACAAAGACTAGCGGGGGGGCCGGATTCCATGAGCAGTTCTTC. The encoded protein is CASSSRTKTSGGAGFHEQFF.

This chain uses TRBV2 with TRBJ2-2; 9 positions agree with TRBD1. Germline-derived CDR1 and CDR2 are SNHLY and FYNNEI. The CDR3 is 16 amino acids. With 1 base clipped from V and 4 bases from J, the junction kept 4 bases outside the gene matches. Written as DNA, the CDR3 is TGTGCCAGCAGTGAAGTAGACAGGGGGAGCACCGGGGAGCTGTTTTTT. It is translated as CASSEVDRGSTGELFF.

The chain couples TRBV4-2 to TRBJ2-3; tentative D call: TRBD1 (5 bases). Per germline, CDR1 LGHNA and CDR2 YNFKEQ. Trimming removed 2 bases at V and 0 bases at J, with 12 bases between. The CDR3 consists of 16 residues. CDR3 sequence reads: CASSQWSDTSTDTQYF. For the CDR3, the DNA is TGTGCCAGCAGCCAATGGTCGGACACTAGCACAGATACGCAGTATTTT.

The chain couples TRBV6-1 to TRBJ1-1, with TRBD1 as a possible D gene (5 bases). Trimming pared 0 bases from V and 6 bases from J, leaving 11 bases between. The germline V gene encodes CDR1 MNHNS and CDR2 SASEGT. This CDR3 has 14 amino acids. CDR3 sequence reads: CASSEAGVVAEAFF. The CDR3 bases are TGTGCCAGCAGTGAAGCGGGGGTTGTCGCTGAAGCTTTCTTT.

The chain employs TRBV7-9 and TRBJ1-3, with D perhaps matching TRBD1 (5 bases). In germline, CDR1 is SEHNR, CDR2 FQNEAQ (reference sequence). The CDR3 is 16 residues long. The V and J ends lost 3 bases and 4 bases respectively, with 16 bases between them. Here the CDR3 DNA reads TGTGCCAGCAGCTTCAGGACATCCGGAACAGGAAACACCATATATTTT. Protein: CASSFRTSGTGNTIYF.